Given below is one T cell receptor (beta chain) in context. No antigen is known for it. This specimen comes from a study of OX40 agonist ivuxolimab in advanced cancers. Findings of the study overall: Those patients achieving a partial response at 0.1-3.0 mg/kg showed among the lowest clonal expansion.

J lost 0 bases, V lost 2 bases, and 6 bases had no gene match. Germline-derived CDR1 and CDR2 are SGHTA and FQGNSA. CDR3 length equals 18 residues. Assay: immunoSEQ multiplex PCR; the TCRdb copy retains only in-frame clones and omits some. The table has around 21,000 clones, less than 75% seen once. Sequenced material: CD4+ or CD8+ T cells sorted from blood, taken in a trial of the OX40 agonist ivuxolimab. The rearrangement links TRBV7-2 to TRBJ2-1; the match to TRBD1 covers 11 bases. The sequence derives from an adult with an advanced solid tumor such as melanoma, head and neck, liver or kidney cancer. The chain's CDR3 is CASSLIFGTGGSYNEQFF. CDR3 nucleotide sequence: TGTGCCAGCAGCTTAATCTTCGGGACAGGGGGCTCCTACAATGAGCAGTTCTTC.